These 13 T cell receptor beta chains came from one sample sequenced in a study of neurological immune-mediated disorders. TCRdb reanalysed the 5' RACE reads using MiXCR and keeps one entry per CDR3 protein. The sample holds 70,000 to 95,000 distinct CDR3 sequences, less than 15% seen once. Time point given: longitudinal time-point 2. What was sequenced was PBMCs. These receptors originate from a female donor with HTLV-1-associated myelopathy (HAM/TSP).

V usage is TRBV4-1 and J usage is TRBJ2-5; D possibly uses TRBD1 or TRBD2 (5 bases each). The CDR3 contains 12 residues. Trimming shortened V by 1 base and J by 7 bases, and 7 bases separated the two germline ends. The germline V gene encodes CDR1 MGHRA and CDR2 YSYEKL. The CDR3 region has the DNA TGCGCCAGCAGCCAAGCGGGGCGGACCCAGTACTTC. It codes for CASSQAGRTQYF.

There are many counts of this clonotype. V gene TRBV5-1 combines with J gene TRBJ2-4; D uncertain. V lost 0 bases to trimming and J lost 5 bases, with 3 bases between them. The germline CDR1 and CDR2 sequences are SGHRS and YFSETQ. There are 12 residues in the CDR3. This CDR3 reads CASSLEENIQYF. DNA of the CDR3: TGCGCCAGCAGCTTGGAGGAAAACATTCAGTACTTC.

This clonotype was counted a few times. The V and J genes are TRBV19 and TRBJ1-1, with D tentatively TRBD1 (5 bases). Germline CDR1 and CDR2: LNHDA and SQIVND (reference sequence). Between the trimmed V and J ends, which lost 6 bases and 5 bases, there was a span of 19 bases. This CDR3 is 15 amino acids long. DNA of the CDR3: TGTGCCAGTAGAGAAACAGGCGGATCGGTTACTGAAGCTTTCTTT. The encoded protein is CASRETGGSVTEAFF.

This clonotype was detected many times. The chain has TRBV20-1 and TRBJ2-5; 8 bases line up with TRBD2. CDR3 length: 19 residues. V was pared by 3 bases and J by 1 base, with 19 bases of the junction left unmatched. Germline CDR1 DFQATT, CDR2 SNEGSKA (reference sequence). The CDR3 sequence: CSARLLGEHKRGFQETQYF. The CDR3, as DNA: TGCAGTGCTAGGCTCTTGGGGGAACATAAGCGGGGGTTCCAAGAGACCCAGTACTTC.

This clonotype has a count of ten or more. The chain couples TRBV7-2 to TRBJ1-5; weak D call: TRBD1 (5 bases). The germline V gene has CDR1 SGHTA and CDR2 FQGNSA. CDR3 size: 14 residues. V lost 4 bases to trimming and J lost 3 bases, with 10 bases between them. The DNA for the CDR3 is TGTGCCAGCAGCTCGGGACGTTACAATCAGCCCCAGCATTTT. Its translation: CASSSGRYNQPQHF.

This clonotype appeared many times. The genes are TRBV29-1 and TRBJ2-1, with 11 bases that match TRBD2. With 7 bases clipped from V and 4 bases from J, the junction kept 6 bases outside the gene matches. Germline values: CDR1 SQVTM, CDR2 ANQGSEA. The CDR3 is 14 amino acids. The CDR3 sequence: CSASGLADYNEQFF. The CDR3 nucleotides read TGCAGCGCCTCGGGACTAGCGGATTACAATGAGCAGTTCTTC.

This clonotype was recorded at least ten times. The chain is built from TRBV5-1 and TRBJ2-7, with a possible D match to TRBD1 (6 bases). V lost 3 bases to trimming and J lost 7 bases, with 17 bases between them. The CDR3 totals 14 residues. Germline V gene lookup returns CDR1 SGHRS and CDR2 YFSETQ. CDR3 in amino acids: CASSYSGQSGEQYF. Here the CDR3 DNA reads TGCGCCAGCAGCTACTCGGGACAATCAGGGGAGCAGTACTTC. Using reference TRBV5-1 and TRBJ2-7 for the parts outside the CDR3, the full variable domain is KAGVTQTPRYLIKTRGQQVTLSCSPISGHRSVSWYQQTPGQGLQFLFEYFSETQRNKGNFPGRFSGRQFSNSRSEMNVSTLELGDSALYLCASSYSGQSGEQYFGPGTRLTVT.

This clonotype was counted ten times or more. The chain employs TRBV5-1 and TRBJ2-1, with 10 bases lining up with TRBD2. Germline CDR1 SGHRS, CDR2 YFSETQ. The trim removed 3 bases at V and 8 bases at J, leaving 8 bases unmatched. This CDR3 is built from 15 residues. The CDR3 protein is CASSYLAGALDEQFF. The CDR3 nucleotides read TGCGCCAGCAGCTACCTAGCGGGGGCACTGGATGAGCAGTTCTTC.

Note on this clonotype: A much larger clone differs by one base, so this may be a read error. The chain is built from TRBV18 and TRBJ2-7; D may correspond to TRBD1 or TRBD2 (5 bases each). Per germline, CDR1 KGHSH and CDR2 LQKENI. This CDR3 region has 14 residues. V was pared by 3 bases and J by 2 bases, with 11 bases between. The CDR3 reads CASSPSRGPYEQYF. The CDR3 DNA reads TGTGCCAGCTCACCTTCTCGGGGCCCCTACGAGCAGTACTTC.

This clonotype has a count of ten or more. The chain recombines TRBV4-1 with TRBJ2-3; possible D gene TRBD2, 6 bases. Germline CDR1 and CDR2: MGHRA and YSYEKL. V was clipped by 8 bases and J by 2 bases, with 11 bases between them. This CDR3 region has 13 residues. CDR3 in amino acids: CASRDSYTDTQYF. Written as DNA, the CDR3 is TGCGCCAGCCGGGACTCCTACACAGATACGCAGTATTTT.

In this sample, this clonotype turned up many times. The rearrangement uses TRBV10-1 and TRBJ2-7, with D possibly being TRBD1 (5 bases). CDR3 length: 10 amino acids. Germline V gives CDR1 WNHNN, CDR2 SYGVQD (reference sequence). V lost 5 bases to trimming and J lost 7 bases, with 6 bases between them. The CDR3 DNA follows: TGCGCCAGCAGTTCAGGGGAGCAGTACTTC. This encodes CASSSGEQYF.

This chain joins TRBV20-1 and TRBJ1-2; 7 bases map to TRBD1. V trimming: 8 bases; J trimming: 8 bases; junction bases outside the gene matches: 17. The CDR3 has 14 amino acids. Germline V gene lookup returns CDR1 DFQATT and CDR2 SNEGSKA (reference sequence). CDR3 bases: TGCAGTTCTTGGAGGACAGGCTCTCTGAACGGCTACACCTTC. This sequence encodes CSSWRTGSLNGYTF.

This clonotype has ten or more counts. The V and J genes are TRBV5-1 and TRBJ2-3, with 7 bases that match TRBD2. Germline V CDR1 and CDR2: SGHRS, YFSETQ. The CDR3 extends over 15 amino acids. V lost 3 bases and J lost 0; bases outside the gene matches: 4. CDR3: CASSSDGRSTDTQYF. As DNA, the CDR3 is TGCGCCAGCAGCTCGGACGGGAGGAGCACAGATACGCAGTATTTT.